The T cell receptor (beta chain) under discussion was sequenced for a study of T-cell reconstitution after alpha-beta-depleted transplantation in children. The CDR3 length is 11 residues. V lost 5 bases and J 6 bases, leaving 5 bases between the germline ends. CDR1 MNHNS and CDR2 SASEGT come from the germline V gene. In its sample, this clonotype was seen many times. A library of TCRbeta sequences, prepared with unique molecular identifiers, was generated. In TCRdb, the PCR reads were re-called with MiXCR into one record per CDR3 protein. The sample consists of some 240,000 distinct CDR3 sequences, 12% of them appearing once.

This material consisted of PBMCs from the stem cell graft donor, taken from the stem cell graft. This receptor was taken from a human donor who donated a stem cell graft to a child with acute lymphoblastic leukemia. This sequence joins TRBV6-1 and TRBJ2-4; D remains ambiguous. The CDR3 bases are TGTGCCAGCAGTTTGCGAAACATTCAGTACTTC. Protein sequence: CASSLRNIQYF.